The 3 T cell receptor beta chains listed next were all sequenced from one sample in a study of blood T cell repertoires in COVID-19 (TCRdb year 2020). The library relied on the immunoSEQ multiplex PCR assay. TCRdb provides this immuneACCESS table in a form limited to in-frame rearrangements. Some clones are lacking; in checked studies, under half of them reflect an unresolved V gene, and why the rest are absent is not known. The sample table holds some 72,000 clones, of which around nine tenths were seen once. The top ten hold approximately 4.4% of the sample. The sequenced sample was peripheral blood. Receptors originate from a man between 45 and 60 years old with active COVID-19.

CDR3 sequence: CASSPPLAVLNEKLFF. The CDR3 nucleotides read TGTGCCAGCAGTCCCCCTCTTGCGGTTTTAAATGAAAAACTGTTTTTT. The gene calls are TRBV6-6 and TRBJ1-4; D uncertain. Germline V gene data show CDR1 as MNHNY and CDR2 as SVGAGI (reference sequence). The V end was cut by 5 bases, the J end by 5 bases, with 18 bases between. The CDR3 is 16 residues long.

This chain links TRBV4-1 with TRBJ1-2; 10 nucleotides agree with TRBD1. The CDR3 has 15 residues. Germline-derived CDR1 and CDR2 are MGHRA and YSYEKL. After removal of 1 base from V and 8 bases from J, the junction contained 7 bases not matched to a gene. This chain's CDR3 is CASSQARDRGRGYTF. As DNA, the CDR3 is TGCGCCAGCAGCCAAGCCCGGGACAGGGGCCGCGGCTACACCTTC.

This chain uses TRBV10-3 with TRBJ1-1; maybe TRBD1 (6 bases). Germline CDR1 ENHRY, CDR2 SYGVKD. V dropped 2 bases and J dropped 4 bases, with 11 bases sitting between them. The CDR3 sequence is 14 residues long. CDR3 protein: CAISERAGATEAFF. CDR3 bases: TGTGCCATCAGTGAGAGGGCAGGGGCCACTGAAGCTTTCTTT.